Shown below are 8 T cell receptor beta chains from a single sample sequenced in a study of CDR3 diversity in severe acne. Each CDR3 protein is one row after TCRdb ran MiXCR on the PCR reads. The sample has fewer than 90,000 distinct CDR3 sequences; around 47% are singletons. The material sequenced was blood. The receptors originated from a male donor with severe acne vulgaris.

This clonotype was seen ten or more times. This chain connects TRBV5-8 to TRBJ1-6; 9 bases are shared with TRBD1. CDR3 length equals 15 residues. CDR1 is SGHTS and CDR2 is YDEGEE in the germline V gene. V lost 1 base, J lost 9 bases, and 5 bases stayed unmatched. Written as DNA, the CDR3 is TGTGCCAGCAGCTTGCCGGGACAGGGTTCTTCACCCCTCCACTTT. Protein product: CASSLPGQGSSPLHF.

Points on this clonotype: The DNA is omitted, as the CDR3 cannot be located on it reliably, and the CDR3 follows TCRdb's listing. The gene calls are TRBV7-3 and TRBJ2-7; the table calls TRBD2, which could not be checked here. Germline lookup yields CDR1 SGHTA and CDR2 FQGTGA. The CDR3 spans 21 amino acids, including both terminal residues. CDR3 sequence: CASSFYICSAREFAAVYEQYF.

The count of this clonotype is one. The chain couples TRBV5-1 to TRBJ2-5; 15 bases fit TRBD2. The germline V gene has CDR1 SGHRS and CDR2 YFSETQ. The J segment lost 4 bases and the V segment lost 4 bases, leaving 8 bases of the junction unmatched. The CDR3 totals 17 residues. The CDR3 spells CASSKGTSGRRGETQYF. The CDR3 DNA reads TGCGCCAGCAGCAAAGGGACTAGCGGGAGGAGAGGAGAGACCCAGTACTTC.

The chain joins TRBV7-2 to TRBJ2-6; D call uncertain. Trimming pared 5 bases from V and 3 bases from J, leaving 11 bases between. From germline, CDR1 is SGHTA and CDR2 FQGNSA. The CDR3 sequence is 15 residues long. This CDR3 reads CASSLPGSGANVLTF. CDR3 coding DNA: TGTGCCAGCAGCCTCCCAGGTAGTGGGGCCAACGTCCTGACTTTC.

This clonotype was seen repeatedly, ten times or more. The CDR3 DNA reads TGTGCCAGCAGCGGGGACGCGAAGGGCACTGAAGCTTTCTTT. Protein sequence: CASSGDAKGTEAFF. The chain is built from TRBV7-9 and TRBJ1-1; TRBD1 is a possible D gene (5 bases). V was cut by 5 bases and J by 4 bases, with 14 bases left in between. The germline V gene has CDR1 SEHNR and CDR2 FQNEAQ (reference sequence). This CDR3 is 14 amino acids long.

The CDR3 spells CSAREGGARAGFYEQYF. CDR3 DNA: TGCAGTGCTAGAGAAGGGGGCGCCAGGGCGGGGTTCTACGAGCAGTACTTC. The rearrangement uses TRBV20-1 and TRBJ2-7; a weak D match, TRBD1 (7 bases). This CDR3 contains 17 residues. V was clipped by 0 bases and J by 3 bases, with 21 bases between them. In germline, CDR1 is DFQATT, CDR2 SNEGSKA (reference sequence).

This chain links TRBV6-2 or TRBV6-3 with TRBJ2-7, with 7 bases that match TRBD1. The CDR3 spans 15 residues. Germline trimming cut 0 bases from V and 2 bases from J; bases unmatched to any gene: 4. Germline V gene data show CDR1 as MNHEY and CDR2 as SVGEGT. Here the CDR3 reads CASSYSRQGAYEQYF. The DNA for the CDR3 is TGTGCCAGCAGTTACTCGAGGCAGGGGGCCTACGAGCAGTACTTC.

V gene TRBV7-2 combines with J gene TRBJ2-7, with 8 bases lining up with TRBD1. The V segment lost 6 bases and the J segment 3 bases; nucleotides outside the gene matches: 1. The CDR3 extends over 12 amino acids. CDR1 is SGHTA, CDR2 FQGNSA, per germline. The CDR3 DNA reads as TGTGCCAGCAGGGGACAGGACTACGAGCAGTACTTC. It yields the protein CASRGQDYEQYF.